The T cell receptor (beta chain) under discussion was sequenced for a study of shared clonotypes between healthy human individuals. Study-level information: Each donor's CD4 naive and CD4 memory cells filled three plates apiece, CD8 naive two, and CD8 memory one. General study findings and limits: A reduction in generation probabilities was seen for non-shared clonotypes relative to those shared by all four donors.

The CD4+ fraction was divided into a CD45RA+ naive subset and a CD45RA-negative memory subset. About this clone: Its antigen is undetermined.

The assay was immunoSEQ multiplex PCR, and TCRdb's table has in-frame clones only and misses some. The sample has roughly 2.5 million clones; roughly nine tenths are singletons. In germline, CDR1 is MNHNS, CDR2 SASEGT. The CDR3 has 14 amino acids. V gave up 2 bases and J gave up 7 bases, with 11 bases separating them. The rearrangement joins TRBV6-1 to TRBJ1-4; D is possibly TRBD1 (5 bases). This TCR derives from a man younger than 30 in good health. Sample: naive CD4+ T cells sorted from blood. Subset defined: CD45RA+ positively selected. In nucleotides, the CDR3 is TGTGCCAGCAGTGAATGGGGCGTTGGTGAAAAACTGTTTTTT. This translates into CASSEWGVGEKLFF.